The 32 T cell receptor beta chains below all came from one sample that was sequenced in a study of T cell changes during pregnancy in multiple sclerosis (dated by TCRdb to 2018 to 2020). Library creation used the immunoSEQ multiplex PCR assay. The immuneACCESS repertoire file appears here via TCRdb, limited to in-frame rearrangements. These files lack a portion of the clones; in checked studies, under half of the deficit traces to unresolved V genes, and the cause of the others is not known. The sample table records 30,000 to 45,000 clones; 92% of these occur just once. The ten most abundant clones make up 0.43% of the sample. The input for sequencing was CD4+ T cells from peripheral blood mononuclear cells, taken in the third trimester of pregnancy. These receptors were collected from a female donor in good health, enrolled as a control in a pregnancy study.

This CDR3 reads CASGITGADTEAFF. CDR3 nucleotide sequence: TGTGCCAGCGGTATCACAGGGGCGGACACTGAAGCTTTCTTT. This rearrangement joins TRBV28 to TRBJ1-1; 7 bases are a match to TRBD1. The CDR3 has 14 residues. From germline, CDR1 is MDHEN and CDR2 SYDVKM. After removal of 8 bases from V and 3 bases from J, the junction contained 9 bases not matched to a gene.

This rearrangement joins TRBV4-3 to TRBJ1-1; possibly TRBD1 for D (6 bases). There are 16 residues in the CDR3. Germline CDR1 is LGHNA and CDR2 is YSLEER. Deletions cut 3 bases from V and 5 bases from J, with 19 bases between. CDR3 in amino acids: CASSHIGAGAATEAFF. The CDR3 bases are TGCGCCAGCAGCCATATAGGCGCAGGGGCAGCGACTGAAGCTTTCTTT.

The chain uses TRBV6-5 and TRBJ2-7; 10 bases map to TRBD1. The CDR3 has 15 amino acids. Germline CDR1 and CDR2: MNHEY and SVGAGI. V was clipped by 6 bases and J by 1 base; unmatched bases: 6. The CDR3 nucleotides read TGTGCCAGCAGCAGACCGGGACAGGGGTCCTACGAGCAGTACTTC. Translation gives CASSRPGQGSYEQYF.

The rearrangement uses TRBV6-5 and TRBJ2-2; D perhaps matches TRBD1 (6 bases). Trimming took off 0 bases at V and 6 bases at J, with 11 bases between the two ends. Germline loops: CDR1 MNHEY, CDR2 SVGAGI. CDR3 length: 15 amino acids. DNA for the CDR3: TGTGCCAGCAGTTACTCGAGACAGGCTTCCGGGGAGCTGTTTTTT. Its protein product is CASSYSRQASGELFF.

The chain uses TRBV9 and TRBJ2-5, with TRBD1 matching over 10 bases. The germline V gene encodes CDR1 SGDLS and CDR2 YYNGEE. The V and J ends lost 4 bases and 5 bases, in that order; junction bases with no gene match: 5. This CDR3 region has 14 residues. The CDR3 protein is CASSPTGGRETQYF. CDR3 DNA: TGTGCCAGCAGCCCGACAGGGGGCCGGGAGACCCAGTACTTC.

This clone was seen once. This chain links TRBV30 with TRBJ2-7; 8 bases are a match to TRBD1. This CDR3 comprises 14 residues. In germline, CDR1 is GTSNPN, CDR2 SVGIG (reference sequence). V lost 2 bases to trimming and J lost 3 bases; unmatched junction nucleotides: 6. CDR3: CAWSRGTGIYEQYF. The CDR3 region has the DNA TGTGCCTGGAGTCGGGGGACAGGAATCTACGAGCAGTACTTC.

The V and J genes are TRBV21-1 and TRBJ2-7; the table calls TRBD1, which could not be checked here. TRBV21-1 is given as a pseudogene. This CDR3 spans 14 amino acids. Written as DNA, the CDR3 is TGTGCCAGCAGCCCACGGACAGGGGTTGGAGAGCAGTACTTC. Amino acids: CASSPRTGVGEQYF.

The DNA for the CDR3 is TGTGCCACCAGGGGGCTGGTCAGGGGGCGGTGGACTGAAGCTTTCTTT. Its protein product is CATRGLVRGRWTEAFF. The V and J genes are TRBV28 and TRBJ1-1, with 8 bases that match TRBD1. The CDR3 spans 16 residues. Trimming cost V 10 bases and J 5 bases; bases outside gene matches: 18. Germline CDR1 MDHEN, CDR2 SYDVKM. The full variable domain, rest sourced from reference TRBV28 and TRBJ1-1, is DVKVTQSSRYLVKRTGEKVFLECVQDMDHENMFWYRQDPGLGLRLIYFSYDVKMKEKGDIPEGYSVSREKKERFSLILESASTNQTSMYLCATRGLVRGRWTEAFFGQGTRLTVV.

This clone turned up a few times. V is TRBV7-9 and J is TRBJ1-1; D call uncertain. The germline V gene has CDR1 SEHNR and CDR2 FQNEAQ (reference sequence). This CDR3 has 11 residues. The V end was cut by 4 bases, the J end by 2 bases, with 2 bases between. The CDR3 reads CASSSNTEAFF. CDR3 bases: TGTGCCAGCAGCTCAAACACTGAAGCTTTCTTT.

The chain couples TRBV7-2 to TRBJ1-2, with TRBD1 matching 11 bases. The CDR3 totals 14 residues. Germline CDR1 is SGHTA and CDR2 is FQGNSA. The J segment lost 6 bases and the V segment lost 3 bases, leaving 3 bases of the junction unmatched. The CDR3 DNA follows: TGTGCCAGCAGCTTGGGACAGGGGGAGGATGGCTACACCTTC. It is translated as CASSLGQGEDGYTF.

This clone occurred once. CDR3 loop: CASSSTDRGIYEQYF. CDR3 coding DNA: TGTGCCAGCAGTTCCACGGACAGGGGGATCTACGAGCAGTACTTC. The genes are TRBV6-1 and TRBJ2-7; 10 positions match TRBD1. CDR1 and CDR2 from the germline V gene are MNHNS and SASEGT. The CDR3 covers 15 residues. Trimming removed 5 bases from V and 3 bases from J; junction bases left unmatched: 7.

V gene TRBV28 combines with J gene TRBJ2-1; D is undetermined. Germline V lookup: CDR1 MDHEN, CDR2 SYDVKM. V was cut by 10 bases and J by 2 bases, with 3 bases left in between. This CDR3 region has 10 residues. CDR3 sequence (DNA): TGTGCCACCGCCTACAATGAGCAGTTCTTC. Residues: CATAYNEQFF.

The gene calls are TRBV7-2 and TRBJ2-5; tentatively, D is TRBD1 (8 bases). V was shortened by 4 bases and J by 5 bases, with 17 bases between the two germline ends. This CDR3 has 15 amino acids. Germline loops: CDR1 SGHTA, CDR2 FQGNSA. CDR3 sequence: CASSWTGFGGETQYF. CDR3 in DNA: TGTGCCAGCAGCTGGACAGGGTTCGGGGGGGAGACCCAGTACTTC.

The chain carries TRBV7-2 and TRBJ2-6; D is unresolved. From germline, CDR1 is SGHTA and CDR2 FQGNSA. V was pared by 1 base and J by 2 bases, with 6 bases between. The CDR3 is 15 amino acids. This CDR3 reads CASSLGVTGANVLTF. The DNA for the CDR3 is TGTGCCAGCAGCTTAGGCGTAACTGGGGCCAACGTCCTGACTTTC.

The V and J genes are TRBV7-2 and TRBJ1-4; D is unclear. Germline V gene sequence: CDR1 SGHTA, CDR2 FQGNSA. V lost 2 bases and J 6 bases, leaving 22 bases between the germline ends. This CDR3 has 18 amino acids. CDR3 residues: CASSLYPPAGYGDEKLFF. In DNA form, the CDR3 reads TGTGCCAGCAGCTTATACCCCCCCGCGGGCTACGGGGATGAAAAACTGTTTTTT.

CDR3 in DNA: TGTGCCAGCTCACCCCAGACAGGGTATGGAAAACTGTTTTTT. It codes for CASSPQTGYGKLFF. V usage is TRBV18 and J usage is TRBJ1-4; 7 bases align to TRBD1. The CDR3 has 14 residues. The V and J ends lost 3 bases and 10 bases, in that order; junction bases with no gene match: 8. CDR1 and CDR2 from the germline V gene are KGHSH and LQKENI.

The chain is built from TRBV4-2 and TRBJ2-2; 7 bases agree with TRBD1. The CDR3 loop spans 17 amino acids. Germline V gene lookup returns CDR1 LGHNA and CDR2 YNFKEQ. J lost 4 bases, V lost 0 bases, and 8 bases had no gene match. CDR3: CASSQDSDRVITGELFF. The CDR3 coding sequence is TGTGCCAGCAGCCAAGATAGTGACAGGGTTATCACCGGGGAGCTGTTTTTT.

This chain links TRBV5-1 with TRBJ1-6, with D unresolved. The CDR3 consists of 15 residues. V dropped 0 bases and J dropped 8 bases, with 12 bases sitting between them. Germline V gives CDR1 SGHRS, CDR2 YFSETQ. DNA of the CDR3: TGCGCCAGCAGCTTGGGAGGTTCTGGAGATTCACCCCTCCACTTT. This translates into CASSLGGSGDSPLHF.

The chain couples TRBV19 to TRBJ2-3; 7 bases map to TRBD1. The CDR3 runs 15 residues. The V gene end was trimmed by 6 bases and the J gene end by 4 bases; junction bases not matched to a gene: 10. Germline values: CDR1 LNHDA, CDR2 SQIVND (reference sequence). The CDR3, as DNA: TGTGCCAGTAGCTCAGACAGGGTGGGTCCAGATACGCAGTATTTT. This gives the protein CASSSDRVGPDTQYF.

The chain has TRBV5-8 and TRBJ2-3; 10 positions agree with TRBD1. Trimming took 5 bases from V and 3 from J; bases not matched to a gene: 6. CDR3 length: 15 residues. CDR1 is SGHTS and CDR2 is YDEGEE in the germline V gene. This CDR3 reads CASSLGQGVTDTQYF. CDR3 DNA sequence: TGTGCCAGCAGTTTAGGACAGGGGGTTACAGATACGCAGTATTTT. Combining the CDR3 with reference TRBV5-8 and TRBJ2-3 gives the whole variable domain EAGVTQSPTHLIKTRGQQATLRCSPISGHTSVYWYQQALGLGLQFLLWYDEGEERNRGNFPPRFSGRQFPNYSSELNVNALELEDSALYLCASSLGQGVTDTQYFGPGTRLTVL.

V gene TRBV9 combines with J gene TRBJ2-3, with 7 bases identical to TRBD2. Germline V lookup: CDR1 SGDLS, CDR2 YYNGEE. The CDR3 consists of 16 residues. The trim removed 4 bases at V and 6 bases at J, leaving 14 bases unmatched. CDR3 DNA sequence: TGTGCCAGCAGCCCCCGACCCGCGGGGGTTCGGGATACGCAGTATTTT. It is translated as CASSPRPAGVRDTQYF.

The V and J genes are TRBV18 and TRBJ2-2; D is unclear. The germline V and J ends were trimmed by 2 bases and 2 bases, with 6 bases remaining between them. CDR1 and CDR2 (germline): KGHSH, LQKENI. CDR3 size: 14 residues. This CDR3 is CASSPWRNTGELFF. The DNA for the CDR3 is TGTGCCAGCTCACCATGGAGAAACACCGGGGAGCTGTTTTTT.

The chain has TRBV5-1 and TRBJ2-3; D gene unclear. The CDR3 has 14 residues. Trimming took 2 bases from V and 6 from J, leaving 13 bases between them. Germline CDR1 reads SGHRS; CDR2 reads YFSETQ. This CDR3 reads CASSLQSQVDTQYF. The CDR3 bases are TGCGCCAGCAGCTTACAATCCCAGGTCGATACGCAGTATTTT.

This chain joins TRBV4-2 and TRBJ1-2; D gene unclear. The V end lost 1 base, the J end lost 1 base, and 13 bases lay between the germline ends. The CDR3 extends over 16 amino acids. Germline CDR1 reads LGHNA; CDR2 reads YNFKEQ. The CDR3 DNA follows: TGTGCCAGCAGCCAAGTGGCCACCTTGCTTAACTATGGCTACACCTTC. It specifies CASSQVATLLNYGYTF.

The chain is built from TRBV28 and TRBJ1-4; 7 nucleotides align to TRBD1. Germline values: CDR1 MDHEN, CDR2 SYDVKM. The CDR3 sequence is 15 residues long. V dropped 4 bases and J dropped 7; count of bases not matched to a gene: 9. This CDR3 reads CASSYGGTAGEKLFF. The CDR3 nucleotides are TGTGCCAGCAGTTATGGGGGGACAGCGGGTGAAAAACTGTTTTTT.

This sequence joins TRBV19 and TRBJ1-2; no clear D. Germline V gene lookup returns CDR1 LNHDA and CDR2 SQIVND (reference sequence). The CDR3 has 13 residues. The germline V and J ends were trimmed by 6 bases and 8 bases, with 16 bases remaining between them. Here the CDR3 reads CASSLSYLSGYTF. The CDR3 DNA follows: TGTGCCAGTAGCCTTAGTTACCTAAGCGGCTACACCTTC.

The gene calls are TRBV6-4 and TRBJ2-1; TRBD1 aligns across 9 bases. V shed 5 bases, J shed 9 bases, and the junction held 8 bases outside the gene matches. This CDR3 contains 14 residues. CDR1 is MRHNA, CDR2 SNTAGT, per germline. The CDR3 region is CASSRTGESSEQFF. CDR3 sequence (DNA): TGTGCCAGCAGTAGGACAGGGGAAAGTAGTGAGCAGTTCTTC.

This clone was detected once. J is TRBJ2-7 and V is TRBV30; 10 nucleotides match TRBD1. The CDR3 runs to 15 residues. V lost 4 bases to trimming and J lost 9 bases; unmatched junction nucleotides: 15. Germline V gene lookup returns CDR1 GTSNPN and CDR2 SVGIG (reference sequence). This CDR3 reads CAWTPTATGGTGQYF. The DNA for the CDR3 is TGTGCCTGGACTCCGACAGCGACAGGGGGCACGGGGCAGTACTTC.

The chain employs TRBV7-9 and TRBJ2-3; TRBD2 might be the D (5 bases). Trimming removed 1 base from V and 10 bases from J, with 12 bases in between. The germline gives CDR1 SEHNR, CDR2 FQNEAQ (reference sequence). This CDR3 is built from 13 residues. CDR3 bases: TGTGCCAGCAGCTTAGGACCCGGGAATGCGCAGTATTTT. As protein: CASSLGPGNAQYF.

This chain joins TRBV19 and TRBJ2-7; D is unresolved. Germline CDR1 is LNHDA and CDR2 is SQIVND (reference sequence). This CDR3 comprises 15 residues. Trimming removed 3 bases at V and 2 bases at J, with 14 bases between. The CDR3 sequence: CASSMPSAHTYEQYF. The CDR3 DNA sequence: TGTGCCAGTAGTATGCCTTCTGCTCACACCTACGAGCAGTACTTC.

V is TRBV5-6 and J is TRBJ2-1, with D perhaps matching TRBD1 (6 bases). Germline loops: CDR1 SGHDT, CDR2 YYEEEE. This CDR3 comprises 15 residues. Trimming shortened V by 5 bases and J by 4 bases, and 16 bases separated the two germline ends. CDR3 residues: CASRGSGAQYNEQFF. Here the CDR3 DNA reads TGTGCCAGCAGGGGTTCAGGGGCGCAATACAATGAGCAGTTCTTC. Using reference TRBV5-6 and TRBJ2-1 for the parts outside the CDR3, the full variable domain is DAGVTQSPTHLIKTRGQQVTLRCSPKSGHDTVSWYQQALGQGPQFIFQYYEEEERQRGNFPDRFSGHQFPNYSSELNVNALLLGDSALYLCASRGSGAQYNEQFFGPGTRLTVL.

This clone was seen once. CDR3 in DNA: TGTGCCAGTAGTCCCAGGACAGGGAGTCGCTACGAGCAGTACTTC. Translated, it gives CASSPRTGSRYEQYF. The V call is TRBV19, the J call TRBJ2-7, with 8 bases identical to TRBD1. CDR3 size: 15 residues. Germline lookup yields CDR1 LNHDA and CDR2 SQIVND (reference sequence). V shed 5 bases and J 3 bases; nucleotides not matched to a gene: 9. Full variable domain (missing parts from reference TRBV19 and TRBJ2-7): DGGITQSPKYLFRKEGQNVTLSCEQNLNHDAMYWYRQDPGQGLRLIYYSQIVNDFQKGDIAEGYSVSREKKESFPLTVTSAQKNPTAFYLCASSPRTGSRYEQYFGPGTRLTVT.